These T cell receptor beta chains were read from a single sample in a study of sequential checkpoint blockade in melanoma. The method was immunoSEQ multiplex PCR; TCRdb's version includes in-frame clones alone and lacks a portion of them. Of roughly 5,400 clones in the sample, approximately 24% were seen once. The sample here was tumor tissue (inferred from file names), taken from a patient given nivolumab and ipilimumab in sequence. These TCRs come from a human donor with melanoma. The CDR3 runs from the conserved cysteine through the conserved F or W. Fields, in order: V gene, CDR3 protein.

TRBV18	CASSPGGTRTDTQYF
TRBV12-5	CASGPEYEQYF
TRBV29-1	CSVAQGPNYGYTF
TRBV11-3	CASSLDGRSSGNTIYF
TRBV19	CASSRRPTGGYTF
TRBV6-8	CASSPQVESGYEQYF
TRBV5-1	CASSPDVEGVGELFF
TRBV11-3	CASSLEQGAGYNEQFF
TRBV6-8	CASSYSKGALEQYF
TRBV7-6	CASSLRQVESNQPQHF
TRBV6-1	CASSEERGNYGYTF
TRBV6-8	CASRTGGGTSHTGELFF
TRBV19	CASSNNRDRVGQPQHF
TRBV23-1	CASSHEARGNSPLHF
TRBV7-1	CASRGGPGETQYF
TRBV14	CASSQAPQETQYF
TRBV11-3	CASSTGTSGQNTGELFF
TRBV11-3	CASSSQGQTNTEAFF
TRBV6-8	CASRRERELTYEQYF
TRBV19	CASSNRDRFYTF
TRBV6-7	CASSSGPAASTDTQYF
TRBV11-3	CASSQGRDRGVYSNGYTF
TRBV6-8	CASSYSPGLETQYF
TRBV12-5	CASNKNTGELFF
TRBV18	CASSRDINYGYTF
TRBV19	CASSKTGTGGNTIYF
TRBV29-1	CSVRFLSNTGELFF
TRBV6-8	CASSPLLAGSEQYF
TRBV11-3	CASSLDEGLYGYTF
TRBV28	CASNSFSGSYNEQFF
TRBV5-1	CASSPTGGGETQYF
TRBV29-1	CSVTASNTEAFF
TRBV19	CASSTLSSGLAGETQETQYF
TRBV6-8	CASSPGTVYQETQYF
TRBV6-8	CASSSRLAGGLEQFF
TRBV6-8	CASTSTRFGNTIYF
TRBV14	CASSPWGVDTQYF
TRBV9	CASSVLDRGHTEAFF
TRBV11-3	CASSPRILNTEAFF
TRBV5-1	CASSLKAGGYNEQFF
TRBV28	CASSVIPRTGYGYTF
TRBV6-8	CASSQTGEGYNEQFF
TRBV5-1	CASSLGAGDYNEQFF
TRBV12-5	CASVGKSGNTIYF
TRBV6-8	CASSYEPEGLGYEQYF
TRBV6-8	CASTQDRPVPGASNYGYTF
TRBV6-8	CASSYGTGLGEKLFF
TRBV11-3	CASSLQGEGTEAFF
TRBV5-1	CASSLVKGDYGYTF
TRBV29-1	CSVRTSGGYEQYF
TRBV11-3	CASSPPRGRVNEQYF
TRBV23-1	CASSLAGGNTIYF